This entry lists 21 T cell receptor beta chains sequenced from one sample in a study of T cells after yellow fever vaccination (dated by TCRdb to between 2017 and 2020). Reading the label with the study, this specimen's treatment or condition is: live attenuated yellow fever vaccine strain. The library was made by 5' RACE. Sequencing used an Illumina HiSeq 2500. TCRdb's own reprocessing of the public reads used fastp at Q25 and MiXCR and kept productive beta chains. Rows are combined by CDR3 protein, so each entry shows the most common genes and DNA. This sample lists 150,000 to 200,000 distinct CDR3 sequences; 5.5% to 8% were detected once. The top ten clonotypes cover about 2.8% of the sample. The sequences come from CD4+ T cells sorted from PBMCs, collected on the day of the first yellow fever vaccination. These receptors were taken from a young man who received the YFV17D yellow fever vaccine.

In this sample, this clonotype turned up many times. The chain combines TRBV20-1 with TRBJ1-4, with D possibly matching TRBD1 (5 bases). The CDR3 contains 14 residues. Trimming removed 6 bases from V and 12 bases from J, with 23 bases in between. Per germline, CDR1 DFQATT and CDR2 SNEGSKA (reference sequence). CDR3 DNA: TGCAGTGCGGCCCGGGACCGGGCGCTACGTGAACTGTTTTTT. It encodes CSAARDRALRELFF.

This clonotype was counted at least ten times. The chain links TRBV10-3 to TRBJ2-1, with 10 bases identical to TRBD1. CDR3 length: 16 amino acids. The trim removed 4 bases at V and 0 bases at J, leaving 3 bases unmatched. Germline values: CDR1 ENHRY, CDR2 SYGVKD. The DNA of the CDR3 is TGTGCCATCAGTGTCGGGACAGGGGTCTCCTACAATGAGCAGTTCTTC. Translated: CAISVGTGVSYNEQFF.

This clonotype was found a few times. The CDR3: CATDRGRTQYF. The CDR3 coding sequence is TGTGCCACGGACAGGGGACGGACGCAGTATTTT. This chain joins TRBV12-3 or TRBV12-4 and TRBJ2-3, with 9 bases that match TRBD1. V dropped 10 bases and J dropped 9; count of bases not matched to a gene: 5. CDR3 length: 11 residues.

This clonotype was detected ten times or more. V usage is TRBV6-6 and J usage is TRBJ2-1; no reliable D call. CDR1 and CDR2 (germline): MNHNY, SVGAGI (reference sequence). V was pared by 5 bases and J by 5 bases, with 7 bases between. There are 12 residues in the CDR3. The DNA for the CDR3 is TGTGCCAGCAGTCCCGCTGACAATGAGCAGTTCTTC. This translates into CASSPADNEQFF.

The chain combines TRBV6-5 with TRBJ2-1; 12 bases are a match to TRBD2. In germline, CDR1 is MNHEY, CDR2 SVGAGI. The CDR3 length is 17 residues. J lost 4 bases, V lost 2 bases, and 6 bases had no gene match. CDR3 protein: CASSYALAGGKYNEQFF. The CDR3 DNA is TGTGCCAGCAGTTACGCCCTAGCGGGGGGGAAATACAATGAGCAGTTCTTC.

This clonotype has ten or more counts. J is TRBJ1-5 and V is TRBV5-1; tentative D call: TRBD1 (5 bases). The germline V and J ends were trimmed by 0 bases and 6 bases, with 7 bases remaining between them. The CDR3 contains 13 residues. In germline, CDR1 is SGHRS, CDR2 YFSETQ. The CDR3 coding sequence is TGCGCCAGCAGCTTGGTGGGGACTCAGCCCCAGCATTTT. It encodes CASSLVGTQPQHF.

This clonotype came up many times. The rearrangement joins TRBV7-2 to TRBJ2-7; D is undetermined. CDR1 SGHTA and CDR2 FQGNSA come from the germline V gene. The V end lost 6 bases, the J end lost 0 bases, and 12 bases lay between the germline ends. This CDR3 is built from 14 residues. CDR3 loop: CASSAHSISYEQYV. The CDR3 DNA reads as TGTGCCAGCAGTGCCCACAGCATCTCCTACGAGCAGTACGTC.

This clonotype was seen many times. This chain connects TRBV15 to TRBJ2-5, with 10 bases fitting TRBD1. Trimming took 5 bases from V and 5 from J; bases not matched to a gene: 8. Germline V gene data show CDR1 as LNHNV and CDR2 as YYDKDF (reference sequence). This CDR3 is 15 amino acids long. The CDR3 spells CATSPRQGAEETQYF. The CDR3 nucleotides are TGTGCCACCAGCCCTAGACAGGGGGCAGAGGAGACCCAGTACTTC.

V usage is TRBV6-5 and J usage is TRBJ1-2; TRBD1 matches 7 bases. The germline V gene encodes CDR1 MNHEY and CDR2 SVGAGI. CDR3 size: 15 residues. Trimming cost V 2 bases and J 1 base; bases outside gene matches: 4. Here the CDR3 DNA reads TGTGCCAGCAGTTACGGGGCAGGGGGTAACTATGGCTACACCTTC. This encodes CASSYGAGGNYGYTF.

The V gene is TRBV10-3, the J gene TRBJ2-6, with a weak D call TRBD2 (6 bases). The CDR3 loop spans 14 amino acids. Germline V gene lookup returns CDR1 ENHRY and CDR2 SYGVKD. Trimming left V 7 bases short and J 0 bases short, with 7 bases between. The CDR3 protein is CAITGDSGANVLTF. CDR3 nucleotides: TGTGCCATCACGGGGGACTCTGGGGCCAACGTCCTGACTTTC.

This clonotype was counted ten times or more. The chain employs TRBV12-3 or TRBV12-4 and TRBJ2-7; 10 nucleotides line up with TRBD2. The length of the CDR3 is 16 residues. The ends lost 6 bases at V and 5 bases at J; junction bases unmatched: 13. The CDR3 loop reads CASSSGSGGSYHEQYF. The CDR3 DNA reads as TGTGCCAGCAGCTCAGGTAGCGGGGGGAGTTACCACGAGCAGTACTTC.

This clonotype was seen ten or more times. This rearrangement joins TRBV10-3 to TRBJ1-2; weak D call: TRBD1 (6 bases). The CDR3 length is 14 residues. Germline V gene sequence: CDR1 ENHRY, CDR2 SYGVKD. V shed 11 bases and J shed 1 base, with 17 bases lying between them. Here the CDR3 reads CALRDTGNNYGYTF. As DNA, the CDR3 is TGTGCCCTACGGGATACAGGGAATAACTATGGCTACACCTTC.

This clonotype appeared many times. The rearrangement joins TRBV6-6 to TRBJ2-5; 10 bases agree with TRBD2. The CDR3 is made up of 17 amino acids. Germline CDR1 is MNHNY and CDR2 is SVGAGI (reference sequence). V shed 4 bases, J shed 4 bases, and the junction held 12 bases outside the gene matches. For the CDR3, the DNA is TGTGCCAGCAGTTCAGGGGCCAGCGGGGGGGCGCGAGAGACCCAGTACTTC. Its protein is CASSSGASGGARETQYF.

This clonotype was observed at least ten times. V usage is TRBV28 and J usage is TRBJ1-6; D is unresolved. Deletions cut 3 bases from V and 4 bases from J, with 7 bases between. Germline values: CDR1 MDHEN, CDR2 SYDVKM. CDR3 length: 14 residues. The CDR3, as DNA: TGTGCCAGCAGTTTGTTCAGTTATAATTCACCCCTCCACTTT. It encodes CASSLFSYNSPLHF.

At least ten counts were recorded for this clonotype. The genes are TRBV7-9 and TRBJ1-6; 10 bases match TRBD1. The germline CDR1 and CDR2 sequences are SEHNR and FQNEAQ (reference sequence). V trimming: 5 bases; J trimming: 11 bases; junction bases outside the gene matches: 6. This CDR3 contains 14 residues. The CDR3 sequence is CASSTGQGTTPLHF. CDR3 in DNA: TGTGCCAGCAGCACGGGACAGGGGACGACACCCCTCCACTTT.

This clonotype was detected only a few times. This chain links TRBV18 with TRBJ2-3; D is undetermined. With 0 bases removed from V and 2 bases from J, the gap between germline ends came to 9 bases. Germline CDR1 is KGHSH and CDR2 is LQKENI. This CDR3 spans 15 amino acids. Here the CDR3 reads CASSPPGRTTDTQYF. As DNA, the CDR3 is TGTGCCAGCTCACCACCCGGGCGGACCACAGATACGCAGTATTTT.

This clonotype appeared many times. The chain is built from TRBV13 and TRBJ2-5; 8 bases align to TRBD2. V was pared by 5 bases and J by 5 bases, with 4 bases of the junction left unmatched. Looked up from germline, CDR1 is PRHDT and CDR2 is FYEKMQ (reference sequence). This CDR3 has 13 residues. The CDR3 coding sequence is TGTGCCAGCAGCCGGCGGGGGGCGGAGACCCAGTACTTC. It yields the protein CASSRRGAETQYF. The complete variable domain, with remaining parts taken from reference TRBV13 and TRBJ2-5, reads AAGVIQSPRHLIKEKRETATLKCYPIPRHDTVYWYQQGPGQDPQFLISFYEKMQSDKGSIPDRFSAQQFSDYHSELNMSSLELGDSALYFCASSRRGAETQYFGPGTRLLVL.

This clonotype occurred many times. This chain joins TRBV18 and TRBJ1-2; weak D call: TRBD1 (5 bases). CDR1 and CDR2 from the germline V gene are KGHSH and LQKENI. The CDR3 totals 14 residues. Trimming took 2 bases from V and 7 from J, leaving 14 bases between them. DNA of the CDR3: TGTGCCAGCTCACCATCTGCGGGGGAGAGTGGCTACACCTTC. This translates into CASSPSAGESGYTF.

This clonotype was detected many times. This rearrangement joins TRBV6-2 or TRBV6-3 to TRBJ2-3; possible D gene TRBD2, 7 bases. Germline CDR1 reads MNHEY; CDR2 reads SVGEGT. The CDR3 runs 17 residues. V dropped 6 bases and J dropped 2 bases, with 21 bases sitting between them. CDR3 residues: CASRSYIGGRDTDTQYF. CDR3 sequence (DNA): TGTGCCAGCAGATCCTACATCGGGGGGCGGGACACAGATACGCAGTATTTT.

The chain links TRBV5-1 to TRBJ2-3; 8 bases are a match to TRBD2. Germline trimming cut 5 bases from V and 5 bases from J; bases unmatched to any gene: 10. The CDR3 sequence is 15 residues long. Looked up from germline, CDR1 is SGHRS and CDR2 is YFSETQ. Written as DNA, the CDR3 is TGCGCCAGCAGGACCCCCGACGGGGGGGGAGATACGCAGTATTTT. Translating it yields CASRTPDGGGDTQYF.

This clonotype was seen many times. The gene calls are TRBV2 and TRBJ2-7; tentatively, D is TRBD2 (6 bases). V lost 5 bases and J lost 6, with 17 bases in between. The germline gives CDR1 SNHLY, CDR2 FYNNEI. CDR3 length: 14 amino acids. CDR3 amino acids: CASSTGTSGAEQYF. In DNA form, the CDR3 reads TGTGCCAGCAGTACCGGGACTTCAGGAGCCGAGCAGTACTTC.